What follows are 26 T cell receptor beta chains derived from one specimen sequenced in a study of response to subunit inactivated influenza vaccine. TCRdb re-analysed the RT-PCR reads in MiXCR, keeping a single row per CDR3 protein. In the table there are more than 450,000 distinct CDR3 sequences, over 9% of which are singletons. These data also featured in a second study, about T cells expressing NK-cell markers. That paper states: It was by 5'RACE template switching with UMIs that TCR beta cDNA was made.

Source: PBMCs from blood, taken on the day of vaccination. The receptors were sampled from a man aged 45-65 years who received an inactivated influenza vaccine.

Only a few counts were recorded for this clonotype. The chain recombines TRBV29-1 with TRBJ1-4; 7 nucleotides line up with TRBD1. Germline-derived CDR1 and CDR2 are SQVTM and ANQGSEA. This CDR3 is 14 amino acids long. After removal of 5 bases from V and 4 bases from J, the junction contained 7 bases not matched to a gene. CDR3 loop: CSVLTGHNNEKLFF. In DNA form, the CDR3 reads TGCAGCGTTCTGACAGGGCATAATAATGAAAAACTGTTTTTT. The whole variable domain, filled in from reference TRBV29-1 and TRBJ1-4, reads SAVISQKPSRDICQRGTSLTIQCQVDSQVTMMFWYRQQPGQSLTLIATANQGSEATYESGFVIDKFPISRPNLTFSTLTVSNMSPEDSSIYLCSVLTGHNNEKLFFGSGTQLSVL.

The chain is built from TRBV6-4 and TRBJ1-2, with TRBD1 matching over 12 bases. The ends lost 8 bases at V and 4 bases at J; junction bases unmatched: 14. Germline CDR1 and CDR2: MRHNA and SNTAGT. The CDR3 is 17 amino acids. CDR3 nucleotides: TGTGCCAGCCTAAACTGGGGACAGGGGGCGCTCAGCTATGGCTACACCTTC. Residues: CASLNWGQGALSYGYTF.

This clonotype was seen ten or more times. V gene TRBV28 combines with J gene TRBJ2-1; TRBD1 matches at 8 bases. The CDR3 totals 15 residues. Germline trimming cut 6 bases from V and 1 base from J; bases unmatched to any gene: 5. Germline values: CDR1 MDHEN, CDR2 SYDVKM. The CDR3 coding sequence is TGTGCCAGCAGCCCTGACAGGGGTTCCTACAATGAGCAGTTCTTC. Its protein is CASSPDRGSYNEQFF.

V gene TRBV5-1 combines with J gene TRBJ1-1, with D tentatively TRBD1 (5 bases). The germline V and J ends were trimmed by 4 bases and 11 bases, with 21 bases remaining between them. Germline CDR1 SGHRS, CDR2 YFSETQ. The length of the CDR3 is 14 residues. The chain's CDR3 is CASSPGTQSPGAFF. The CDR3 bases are TGCGCCAGCAGCCCGGGGACCCAATCCCCTGGGGCTTTCTTT.

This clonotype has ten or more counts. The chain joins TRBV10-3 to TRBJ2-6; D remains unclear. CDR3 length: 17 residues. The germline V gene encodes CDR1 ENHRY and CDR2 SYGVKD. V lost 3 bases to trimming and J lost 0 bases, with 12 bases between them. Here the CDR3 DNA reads TGTGCCATCAGTGAAGGAATCCCTCCCTCTGGGGCCAACGTCCTGACTTTC. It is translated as CAISEGIPPSGANVLTF.

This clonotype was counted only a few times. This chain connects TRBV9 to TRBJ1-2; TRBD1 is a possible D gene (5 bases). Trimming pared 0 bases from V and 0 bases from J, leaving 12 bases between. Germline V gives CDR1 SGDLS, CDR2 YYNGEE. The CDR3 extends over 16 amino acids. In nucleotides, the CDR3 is TGTGCCAGCAGCGTAGGAGGGAGGGGAGCTAACTATGGCTACACCTTC. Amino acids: CASSVGGRGANYGYTF. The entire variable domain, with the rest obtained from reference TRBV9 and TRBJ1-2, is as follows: DSGVTQTPKHLITATGQRVTLRCSPRSGDLSVYWYQQSLDQGLQFLIQYYNGEERAKGNILERFSAQQFPDLHSELNLSSLELGDSALYFCASSVGGRGANYGYTFGSGTRLTVV.

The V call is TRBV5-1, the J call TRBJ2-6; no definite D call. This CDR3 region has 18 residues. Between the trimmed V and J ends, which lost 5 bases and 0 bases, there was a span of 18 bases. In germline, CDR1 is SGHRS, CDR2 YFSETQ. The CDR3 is CASSYSPVESSGANVLTF. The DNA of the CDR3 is TGCGCCAGCAGTTACTCCCCGGTTGAAAGCTCTGGGGCCAACGTCCTGACTTTC.

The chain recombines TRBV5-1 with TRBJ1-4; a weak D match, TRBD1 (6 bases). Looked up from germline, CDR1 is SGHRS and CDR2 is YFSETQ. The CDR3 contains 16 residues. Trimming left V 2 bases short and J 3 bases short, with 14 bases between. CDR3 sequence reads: CASSFEVGAANEKLFF. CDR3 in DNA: TGCGCCAGCAGCTTTGAGGTGGGGGCAGCTAATGAAAAACTGTTTTTT.

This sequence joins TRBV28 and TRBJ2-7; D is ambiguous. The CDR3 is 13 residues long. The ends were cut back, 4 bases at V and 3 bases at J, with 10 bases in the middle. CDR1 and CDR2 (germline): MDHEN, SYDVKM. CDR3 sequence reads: CASSSGPIYEQYF. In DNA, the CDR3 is TGTGCCAGCAGTTCCGGCCCCATCTACGAGCAGTACTTC.

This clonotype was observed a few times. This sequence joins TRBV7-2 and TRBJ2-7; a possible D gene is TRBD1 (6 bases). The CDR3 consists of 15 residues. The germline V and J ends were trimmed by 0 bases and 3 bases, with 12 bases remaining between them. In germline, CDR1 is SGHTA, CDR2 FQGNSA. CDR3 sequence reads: CASSLAGTRNYEQYF. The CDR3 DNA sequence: TGTGCCAGCAGCTTAGCCGGGACAAGAAACTACGAGCAGTACTTC.

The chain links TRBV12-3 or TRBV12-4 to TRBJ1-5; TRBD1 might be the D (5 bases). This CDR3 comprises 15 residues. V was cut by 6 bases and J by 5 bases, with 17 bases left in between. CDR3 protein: CASSQTFAGDQPQHF. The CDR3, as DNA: TGTGCCAGCAGCCAGACATTTGCGGGGGATCAGCCCCAGCATTTT.

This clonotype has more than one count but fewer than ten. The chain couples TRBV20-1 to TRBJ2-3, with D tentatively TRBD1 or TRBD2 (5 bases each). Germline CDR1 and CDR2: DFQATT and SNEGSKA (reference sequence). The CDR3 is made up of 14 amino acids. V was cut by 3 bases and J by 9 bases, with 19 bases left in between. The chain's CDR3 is CSARSGAAHDTQYF. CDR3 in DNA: TGCAGTGCTAGGTCCGGGGCAGCACACGACACGCAGTATTTT.

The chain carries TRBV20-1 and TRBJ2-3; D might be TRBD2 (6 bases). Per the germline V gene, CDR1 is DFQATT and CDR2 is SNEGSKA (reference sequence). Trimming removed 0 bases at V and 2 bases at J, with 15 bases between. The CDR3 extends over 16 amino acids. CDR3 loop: CSARDQDYSLTDTQYF. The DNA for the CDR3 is TGCAGTGCTAGAGATCAGGACTACTCTCTCACAGATACGCAGTATTTT.

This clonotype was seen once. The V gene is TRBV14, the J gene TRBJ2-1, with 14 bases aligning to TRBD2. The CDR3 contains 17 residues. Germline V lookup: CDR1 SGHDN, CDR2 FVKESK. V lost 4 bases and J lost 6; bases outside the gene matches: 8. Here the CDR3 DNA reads TGTGCCAGCAGCCCAAAAACCGGGACTAGCGGGAGCAATGAGCAGTTCTTC. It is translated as CASSPKTGTSGSNEQFF.

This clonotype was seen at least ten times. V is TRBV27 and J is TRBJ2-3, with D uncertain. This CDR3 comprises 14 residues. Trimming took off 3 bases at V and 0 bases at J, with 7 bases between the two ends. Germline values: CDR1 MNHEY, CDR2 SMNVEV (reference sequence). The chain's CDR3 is CASSLGFSTDTQYF. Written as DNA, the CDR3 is TGTGCCAGCAGTTTGGGATTTAGCACAGATACGCAGTATTTT.

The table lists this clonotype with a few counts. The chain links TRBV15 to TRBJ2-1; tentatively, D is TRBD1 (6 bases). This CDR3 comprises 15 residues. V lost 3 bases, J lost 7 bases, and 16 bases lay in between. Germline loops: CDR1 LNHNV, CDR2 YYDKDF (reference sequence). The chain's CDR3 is CATSSFRDTQNEQFF. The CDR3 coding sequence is TGTGCCACCAGCAGCTTCCGGGACACCCAAAATGAGCAGTTCTTC.

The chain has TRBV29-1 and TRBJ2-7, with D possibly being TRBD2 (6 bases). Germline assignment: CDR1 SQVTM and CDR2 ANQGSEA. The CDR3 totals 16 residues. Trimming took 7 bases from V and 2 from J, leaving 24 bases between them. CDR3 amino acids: CSAIPVGGKLTYEQYF. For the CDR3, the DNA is TGCAGCGCAATCCCGGTGGGGGGAAAGTTAACCTACGAGCAGTACTTC.

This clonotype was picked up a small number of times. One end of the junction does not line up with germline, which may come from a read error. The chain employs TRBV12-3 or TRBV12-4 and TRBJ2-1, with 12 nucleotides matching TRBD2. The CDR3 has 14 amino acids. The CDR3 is CASSLAGGFDEQFF. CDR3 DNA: TGTGCCAGCAGTCTAGCGGGAGGGTTCGATGAGCAGTTCTTC.

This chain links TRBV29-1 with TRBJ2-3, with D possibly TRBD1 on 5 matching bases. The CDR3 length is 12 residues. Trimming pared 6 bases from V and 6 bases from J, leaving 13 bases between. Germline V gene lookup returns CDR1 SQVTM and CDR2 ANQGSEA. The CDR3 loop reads CSVRLGADTQYF. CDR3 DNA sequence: TGCAGCGTGCGTCTTGGGGCGGATACGCAGTATTTT.

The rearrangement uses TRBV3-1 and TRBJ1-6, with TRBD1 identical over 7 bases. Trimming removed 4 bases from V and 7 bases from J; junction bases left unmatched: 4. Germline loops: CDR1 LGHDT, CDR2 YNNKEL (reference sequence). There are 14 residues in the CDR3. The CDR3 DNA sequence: TGTGCCAGCAGCCCGGGACAGCAGAATTCACCCCTCCACTTT. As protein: CASSPGQQNSPLHF.

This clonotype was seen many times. CDR3 loop: CASSLRGGNQPQHF. The CDR3, as DNA: TGTGCCAGCAGTTTGAGGGGAGGGAATCAGCCCCAGCATTTT. The chain uses TRBV12-3 or TRBV12-4 and TRBJ1-5, with TRBD1 as a possible D gene (5 bases). V lost 3 bases, J lost 4 bases, and 10 bases lay in between. The CDR3 is 14 amino acids.

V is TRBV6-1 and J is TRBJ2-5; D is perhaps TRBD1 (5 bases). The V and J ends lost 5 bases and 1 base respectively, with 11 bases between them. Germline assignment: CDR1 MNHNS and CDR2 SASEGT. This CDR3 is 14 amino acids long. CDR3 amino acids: CASSKDTIQETQYF. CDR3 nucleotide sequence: TGTGCCAGCAGTAAGGACACTATCCAAGAGACCCAGTACTTC.

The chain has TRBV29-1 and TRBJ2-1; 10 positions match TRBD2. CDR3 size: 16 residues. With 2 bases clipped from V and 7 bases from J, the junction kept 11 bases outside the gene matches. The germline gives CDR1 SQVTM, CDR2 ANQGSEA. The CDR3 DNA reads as TGCAGCGTTGAAACTACTGACGAGCGGGAGGGTAATGAGCAGTTCTTC. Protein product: CSVETTDEREGNEQFF.

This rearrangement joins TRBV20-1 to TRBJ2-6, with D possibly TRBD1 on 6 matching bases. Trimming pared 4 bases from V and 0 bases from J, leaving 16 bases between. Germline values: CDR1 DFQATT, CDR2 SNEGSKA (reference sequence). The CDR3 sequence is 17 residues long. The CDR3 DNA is TGCAGTGCTATGGGGGCGCAGGAAATCTCTGGGGCCAACGTCCTGACTTTC. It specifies CSAMGAQEISGANVLTF.

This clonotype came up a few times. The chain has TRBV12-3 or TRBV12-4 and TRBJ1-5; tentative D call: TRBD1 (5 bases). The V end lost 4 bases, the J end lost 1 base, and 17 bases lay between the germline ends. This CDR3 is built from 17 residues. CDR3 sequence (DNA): TGTGCCAGCAGTTCAACGACAGTTGGGGTGAGCAATCAGCCCCAGCATTTT. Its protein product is CASSSTTVGVSNQPQHF.

The CDR3 coding sequence is TGTGCCAGCAGCACAGAGGGGGGAGGGAACACTGAAGCTTTCTTT. Residues: CASSTEGGGNTEAFF. The J gene is TRBJ1-1, the V gene TRBV7-2; tentative D call: TRBD1 (6 bases). The CDR3 has 15 amino acids. The germline V gene has CDR1 SGHTA and CDR2 FQGNSA. Deletions cut 5 bases from V and 1 base from J, with 14 bases between.